This is a list of T cell receptor beta chains from one sample in a study of Ad26.COV2.S vaccination and SARS-CoV-2 variants. Data came from immunoSEQ multiplex PCR; TCRdb stores just in-frame clones and leaves some out. This table holds around 450,000 clones, roughly 87% found once. The starting material was peripheral blood, obtained in a trial of Ad26.COV2.S vaccine versus placebo. These receptors originate from a person between 18 and 59 years old who received the Ad26.COV2.S COVID-19 vaccine or a placebo. CDR3s include the opening cysteine and the closing phenylalanine or tryptophan. The order of the fields is V gene, clone size, D gene, J gene, CDR3 protein, CDR3 DNA. D genes are given only for firm matches. Clone size, where shown, is once, few, many, or a class for clones that have expanded.

>TRBV15|few|NA|TRBJ1-5
CATSRDRNRNQPQHF
TGTGCCACCAGCAGAGATCGGAATCGAAATCAGCCCCAGCATTTT
>TRBV28|few|TRBD1|TRBJ1-2
CASSRGQGHGYTF
TGTGCCAGCAGTCGCGGACAGGGCCATGGCTACACCTTC
>TRBV10-3|NA|TRBD1|TRBJ1-2
CAIRPGQSYGYTF
TGTGCCATCAGGCCGGGACAGTCCTATGGCTACACCTTC
>TRBV7-8|NA|TRBD1|TRBJ2-3
CASSHRDSYTDTQYF
TGTGCCAGCAGCCACCGGGACAGTTACACAGATACGCAGTATTTT
>TRBV18|few|NA|TRBJ1-1
CASSVGEGSLNTEAFF
TGTGCCAGCTCAGTGGGAGAGGGCTCCCTGAACACTGAAGCTTTCTTT
>TRBV2|NA|NA|TRBJ1-2
CASILEVGAYGYTF
TGTGCCAGCATCCTGGAAGTAGGCGCCTATGGCTACACCTTC
>TRBV5-1|NA|NA|TRBJ2-2
CASSLLGGTNTGELFF
TGCGCCAGCAGCTTGTTAGGCGGGACGAACACCGGGGAGCTGTTTTTT
>TRBV11-3|NA|TRBD2|TRBJ2-5
CASSLGRGLAGEETQYF
TGTGCCAGCAGCTTAGGTCGCGGACTAGCGGGGGAAGAGACCCAGTACTTC
>TRBV6-4|NA|TRBD1|TRBJ2-1
CASGVVGQGTNEQFF
TGTGCCAGCGGCGTTGTTGGACAGGGGACTAATGAGCAGTTCTTC
>TRBV19|NA|NA|TRBJ2-7
CASSPGGGGTYEQYF
TGTGCCAGTAGTCCCGGGGGAGGGGGCACCTACGAGCAGTACTTC
>TRBV12-1|NA|NA|TRBJ2-1
CASSWKLAGEQFF
TGTGCCAGCAGCTGGAAACTAGCGGGCGAGCAGTTCTTC
>TRBV5-1|NA|TRBD1|TRBJ1-2
CASSSGQAPNGYTF
TGCGCCAGCAGCTCGGGACAGGCCCCCAATGGCTACACCTTC
>TRBV5-1|NA|NA|TRBJ2-5
CASSFNGQQETQYF
TGCGCCAGCAGCTTTAATGGGCAACAAGAGACCCAGTACTTC
>TRBV5-1|NA|NA|TRBJ2-2
CASSGTGTLNTGELFF
TGCGCCAGTAGCGGGACAGGGACCCTGAACACCGGGGAGCTGTTTTTT
>TRBV12-3/TRBV12-4|NA|NA|TRBJ2-5
CASKQGETQYF
TGTGCCAGTAAACAGGGCGAGACCCAGTACTTC
>TRBV19|NA|NA|TRBJ1-1
CASSKSPLLTRRKERNTEAFF
TGTGCCAGTAGTAAATCGCCCCTTCTTACTCGGAGGAAAGAAAGGAACACTGAAGCTTTCTTT
>TRBV13|NA|TRBD2|TRBJ2-7
CASSLVGGGPSYEQYF
TGTGCCAGCAGCTTAGTTGGCGGGGGGCCCTCCTACGAGCAGTACTTC
>TRBV29-1|NA|NA|TRBJ2-3
CSVESEGTDTQYF
TGCAGCGTTGAATCGGAGGGCACAGATACGCAGTATTTT
>TRBV6-1|NA|TRBD1|TRBJ1-5
CASSEQGGSNQPQHF
TGTGCCAGCAGTGAACAGGGGGGGAGCAATCAGCCCCAGCATTTT
>TRBV6-5|NA|TRBD1|TRBJ1-2
CASSYRDRANYGYTF
TGTGCCAGCAGTTACCGCGACAGGGCTAACTATGGCTACACCTTC
>TRBV7-8|NA|NA|TRBJ2-3
CASSLGGGFTDTQYF
TGTGCCAGCAGCTTAGGGGGCGGATTCACAGATACGCAGTATTTT
>TRBV7-3|NA|TRBD2|TRBJ2-5
CASSFSGSIQETQYF
TGTGCCAGCAGCTTTAGCGGGAGTATCCAAGAGACCCAGTACTTC
>TRBV3-1/TRBV3-2|NA|NA|TRBJ2-5
CASSQDISLGAQYF
TGTGCCAGCAGCCAAGATATTAGCTTGGGGGCCCAGTACTTC
>TRBV6-1|NA|NA|TRBJ2-1
CASSERLHRTAEQFF
TGTGCCAGCAGTGAAAGACTGCACAGGACGGCTGAGCAGTTCTTC
>TRBV30|NA|TRBD1|TRBJ1-5
CACSGQGGNQPQHF
TGTGCCTGCTCCGGACAGGGGGGGAATCAGCCCCAGCATTTT
>TRBV15|NA|NA|TRBJ1-6
CATSPRRHSPLHF
TGTGCCACCAGCCCCCGCCGCCACTCACCCCTCCACTTT
>TRBV5-4|NA|NA|TRBJ1-1
CASSFRGENTEAFF
TGTGCCAGCAGCTTTCGGGGGGAGAACACTGAAGCTTTCTTT
>TRBV18|NA|NA|TRBJ1-1
CASSPLGGVRNTEAFF
TGTGCCAGCTCACCCCTTGGGGGCGTCCGGAACACTGAAGCTTTCTTT
>TRBV9|NA|NA|TRBJ2-7
CASSVAPSYEQYF
TGTGCCAGCAGCGTAGCCCCTTCCTACGAGCAGTACTTC
>TRBV6-5|NA|TRBD2|TRBJ2-1
CASRPAGGGYNEQFF
TGTGCCAGCAGGCCCGCGGGAGGGGGATACAATGAGCAGTTCTTC
>TRBV7-7|NA|NA|TRBJ2-5
CASSPSGGRGETQYF
TGTGCTAGCAGCCCCTCGGGCGGGCGTGGCGAGACCCAGTACTTC
>TRBV13|NA|NA|TRBJ2-2
CASLPNGVTGELFF
TGTGCCAGCCTCCCAAACGGAGTCACCGGGGAGCTGTTTTTT
>TRBV5-1|NA|NA|TRBJ1-1
CASSLEIATEAFF
TGCGCCAGCAGCTTGGAAATAGCCACTGAAGCTTTCTTT
>TRBV6-4|NA|NA|TRBJ2-3
CASSGLPTDTQYF
TGTGCCAGCAGCGGCCTCCCCACAGATACGCAGTATTTT
>TRBV18|once|NA|TRBJ2-3
CASSPYREDTQYF
TGTGCCAGCTCACCCTACCGGGAAGATACGCAGTATTTT
>TRBV18|NA|NA|TRBJ1-2
CASSPSRGNYGYTF
TGTGCCAGCTCACCTTCACGGGGGAACTATGGCTACACCTTC
>TRBV19|NA|NA|TRBJ1-5
CASSLRGLEPQHF
TGTGCCAGTAGTCTCAGGGGATTGGAGCCCCAGCATTTT
>TRBV12-3/TRBV12-4|NA|NA|TRBJ1-5
CASSSGFPQPQHF
TGTGCCAGCAGCTCTGGGTTCCCTCAGCCCCAGCATTTT
>TRBV6-4|NA|NA|TRBJ2-1
CASSLTETSYNEQFF
TGTGCCAGCAGCCTGACAGAAACCTCCTACAATGAGCAGTTCTTC
>TRBV7-3|NA|NA|TRBJ2-1
CASSPSHGAANNEQFF
TGTGCCAGCAGCCCCTCGCATGGAGCTGCTAACAATGAGCAGTTCTTC
>TRBV28|NA|TRBD2|TRBJ2-7
CASRAFGGGTYEQYF
TGTGCCAGCAGAGCCTTTGGCGGGGGGACCTACGAGCAGTACTTC
>TRBV12-3/TRBV12-4|once|NA|TRBJ2-5
CASSFERGTQYF
TGTGCCAGCAGTTTTGAGAGGGGGACCCAGTACTTC
>TRBV5-4|NA|NA|TRBJ2-7
CASSQGPLTYEQYF
TGTGCCAGCAGCCAGGGACCGCTTACCTACGAGCAGTACTTC
>TRBV30|NA|NA|TRBJ1-1
CAWSVKGGRTEAFF
TGTGCCTGGAGTGTAAAGGGAGGGCGGACTGAAGCTTTCTTT
>TRBV4-3|NA|TRBD2|TRBJ2-2
CASSQGPAGATGELFF
TGCGCCAGCAGCCAAGGTCCAGCGGGAGCCACCGGGGAGCTGTTTTTT
>TRBV6-6|NA|TRBD1|TRBJ1-2
CASSYSRGRANYGYTF
TGTGCCAGCAGTTACTCCAGGGGGAGGGCCAACTATGGCTACACCTTC
>TRBV5-1|NA|NA|TRBJ1-1
CASARRGQMNTEAFF
TGCGCCAGCGCTCGGAGAGGGCAAATGAACACTGAAGCTTTCTTT
>TRBV4-2|NA|NA|TRBJ2-7
CASSYALGDYEQYF
TGTGCCAGCAGCTACGCATTGGGGGACTACGAGCAGTACTTC
>TRBV7-7|NA|NA|TRBJ1-2
CASSRGRKTATTPYGYTF
TGTGCCAGCAGCCGGGGGAGAAAAACAGCGACAACCCCCTATGGCTACACCTTC
>TRBV27|NA|TRBD1|TRBJ1-2
CASSDRGLLGYTF
TGTGCCAGCAGTGACAGGGGCCTACTTGGCTACACCTTC
>TRBV19|NA|NA|TRBJ2-1
CASSIRVAAVGWSGKNEQFF
TGTGCCAGTAGTATAAGGGTAGCTGCGGTCGGATGGAGTGGTAAAAATGAGCAGTTCTTC
>TRBV5-5|NA|NA|TRBJ2-2
CASSGARFNTGELFF
TGTGCCAGCTCCGGGGCCCGATTTAACACCGGGGAGCTGTTTTTT
>TRBV29-1|NA|TRBD1|TRBJ2-5
CSVQFGTVGAQYF
TGCAGCGTTCAGTTCGGGACAGTAGGGGCCCAGTACTTC